The 22 T cell receptor beta chains below come from one sample, sequenced in a study of OX40 agonist ivuxolimab in advanced cancers. Data came from immunoSEQ multiplex PCR; TCRdb stores just in-frame clones and leaves some out. The sample gives around 69,000 clones, approximately 82% of which show up once; roughly 1.6% is in the top ten. The sequenced sample was CD4+ or CD8+ T cells sorted from blood, obtained in a trial of the OX40 agonist ivuxolimab. The source is an adult with an advanced solid tumor such as melanoma, head and neck, liver or kidney cancer.

The V gene is TRBV13, the J gene TRBJ2-5; D might be TRBD1 or TRBD2, each matching 6 bases. V gave up 5 bases and J gave up 5 bases, with 15 bases separating them. In germline, CDR1 is PRHDT, CDR2 FYEKMQ (reference sequence). The CDR3 is 14 residues long. The CDR3 loop is CASSLLGGAETQYF. The CDR3 bases are TGTGCCAGCAGCCTGCTCGGGGGCGCGGAGACCCAGTACTTC.

This chain uses TRBV6-5 with TRBJ2-1; TRBD1 aligns across 10 bases. The CDR3 runs to 15 residues. The V segment lost 6 bases and the J segment 6 bases; nucleotides outside the gene matches: 8. Germline CDR1 and CDR2: MNHEY and SVGAGI. CDR3 in amino acids: CASSLGQGIGNEQFF. The CDR3 nucleotides are TGTGCCAGCAGCCTGGGACAGGGGATAGGCAATGAGCAGTTCTTC.

The rearrangement joins TRBV5-1 to TRBJ1-1; tentatively, D is TRBD1 (5 bases). This CDR3 comprises 15 residues. CDR1 is SGHRS and CDR2 is YFSETQ in the germline V gene. V was pared by 4 bases and J by 5 bases, with 18 bases between. This chain's CDR3 is CASSRQGRGSTEAFF. The CDR3 DNA sequence: TGCGCCAGCAGCCGCCAAGGGAGGGGATCAACTGAAGCTTTCTTT.

As DNA, the CDR3 is TGTGCCAGCAGTTGGGGACAGGCTTCCCGCGGCTACACCTTC. Protein product: CASSWGQASRGYTF. The chain uses TRBV6-5 and TRBJ1-2; the match to TRBD1 covers 8 bases. The CDR3 runs 14 residues. Germline V gene lookup returns CDR1 MNHEY and CDR2 SVGAGI. V lost 4 bases to trimming and J lost 8 bases; unmatched junction nucleotides: 9.

This clone was observed once. V gene TRBV19 combines with J gene TRBJ2-1, with D possibly TRBD2 on 5 matching bases. This CDR3 is 14 amino acids long. The germline V gene has CDR1 LNHDA and CDR2 SQIVND (reference sequence). V lost 3 bases, J lost 6 bases, and 12 bases lay in between. The CDR3 loop reads CASSMEARSNEQFF. The CDR3 DNA follows: TGTGCCAGTAGTATGGAGGCTAGATCCAATGAGCAGTTCTTC. The whole variable domain, remainder taken from reference TRBV19 and TRBJ2-1, is DGGITQSPKYLFRKEGQNVTLSCEQNLNHDAMYWYRQDPGQGLRLIYYSQIVNDFQKGDIAEGYSVSREKKESFPLTVTSAQKNPTAFYLCASSMEARSNEQFFGPGTRLTVL.

This chain uses TRBV5-1 with TRBJ2-7; 7 nucleotides match TRBD1. The CDR3 runs to 14 residues. The germline V gene encodes CDR1 SGHRS and CDR2 YFSETQ. V lost 3 bases to trimming and J lost 4 bases; unmatched junction nucleotides: 7. CDR3: CASSSQDRRYEQYF. CDR3 nucleotides: TGCGCCAGCAGCTCGCAGGACAGGAGGTACGAGCAGTACTTC.

This clone has a single count. The chain is built from TRBV5-1 and TRBJ2-5; the match to TRBD1 covers 7 bases. The J segment lost 5 bases and the V segment lost 2 bases, leaving 6 bases of the junction unmatched. The CDR3 sequence is 14 residues long. Germline lookup yields CDR1 SGHRS and CDR2 YFSETQ. The CDR3 loop is CASSFDRALETQYF. The CDR3 DNA follows: TGCGCCAGCAGCTTCGACAGGGCCTTGGAGACCCAGTACTTC.

This clone showed up just once. This chain links TRBV7-2 with TRBJ2-7; the D is unclear. The CDR3 spans 10 residues. The germline V and J ends were trimmed by 5 bases and 11 bases, with 10 bases remaining between them. Looked up from germline, CDR1 is SGHTA and CDR2 is FQGNSA. The CDR3 nucleotides are TGTGCCAGCAGCACGTACTACGAGTACTTC. Encoded protein: CASSTYYEYF.

This sequence joins TRBV5-1 and TRBJ2-3, with D unresolved. This CDR3 is built from 14 residues. The germline V gene has CDR1 SGHRS and CDR2 YFSETQ. The germline V and J ends were trimmed by 2 bases and 2 bases, with 9 bases remaining between them. CDR3 DNA sequence: TGCGCCAGCAGCTTAGCAAGAGTCACAGATACGCAGTATTTT. Protein: CASSLARVTDTQYF.

The chain couples TRBV28 to TRBJ2-7; no reliable D call. This CDR3 has 10 amino acids. Germline lookup yields CDR1 MDHEN and CDR2 SYDVKM. V gave up 5 bases and J gave up 6 bases, with 5 bases separating them. The CDR3 region has the DNA TGTGCCAGCAGTACGTTCGAGCAGTACTTC. Encoded protein: CASSTFEQYF.

The chain uses TRBV7-9 and TRBJ2-5; either TRBD1 or TRBD2 may supply D (5 bases each). With 4 bases removed from V and 5 bases from J, the gap between germline ends came to 14 bases. This CDR3 has 14 residues. In germline, CDR1 is SEHNR, CDR2 FQNEAQ (reference sequence). The CDR3 DNA is TGTGCCAGCAGCTCGTCGGGGACCAAGGAGACCCAGTACTTC. Amino acids: CASSSSGTKETQYF. The whole variable domain, filled in from reference TRBV7-9 and TRBJ2-5, reads DTGVSQNPRHKITKRGQNVTFRCDPISEHNRLYWYRQTLGQGPEFLTYFQNEAQLEKSRLLSDRFSAERPKGSFSTLEIQRTEQGDSAMYLCASSSSGTKETQYFGPGTRLLVL.

This chain joins TRBV9 and TRBJ2-1, with TRBD2 matching over 13 bases. CDR1 and CDR2 (germline): SGDLS, YYNGEE. V was clipped by 3 bases and J by 7 bases; unmatched bases: 7. This CDR3 contains 16 residues. CDR3 bases: TGTGCCAGCAGCGGGCAGGGGACTAGCGGGATTAATGAGCAGTTCTTC. Translation: CASSGQGTSGINEQFF.

The chain links TRBV6-6 to TRBJ2-1; TRBD2 aligns across 8 bases. The CDR3 is 16 amino acids. After removal of 0 bases from V and 4 bases from J, the junction contained 5 bases not matched to a gene. Looked up from germline, CDR1 is MNHNY and CDR2 is SVGAGI (reference sequence). As DNA, the CDR3 is TGTGCCAGCAGTTACTCAGGGGGACTAGGGTACAATGAGCAGTTCTTC. Translated: CASSYSGGLGYNEQFF.

The chain joins TRBV5-4 to TRBJ1-4; no clear D. CDR1 is SGHNT and CDR2 is YYREEE in the germline V gene (reference sequence). The CDR3 covers 14 residues. With 4 bases removed from V and 0 bases from J, the gap between germline ends came to 7 bases. The CDR3 DNA is TGTGCCAGCAGCCCGGGCGCAACTAATGAAAAACTGTTTTTT. Its protein product is CASSPGATNEKLFF.

V gene TRBV5-4 combines with J gene TRBJ1-2; unclear D gene. Trimming cost V 4 bases and J 4 bases, with 11 bases left between them. The germline CDR1 and CDR2 sequences are SGHNT and YYREEE (reference sequence). The CDR3 has 13 residues. In DNA form, the CDR3 reads TGTGCCAGCAGCCCGGCGGGTCGCTATGGCTACACCTTC. This encodes CASSPAGRYGYTF.

The sample holds one count of this clone. The V call is TRBV2, the J call TRBJ2-7; TRBD1 matches 10 bases. CDR3 length: 13 residues. Losses at the gene ends were 8 bases for V and 2 bases for J; bases not matched to a gene: 3. Germline V gene sequence: CDR1 SNHLY, CDR2 FYNNEI. The DNA for the CDR3 is TGTGCCAGCGGGGGGACAGGGGCCTACGAGCAGTACTTC. This sequence encodes CASGGTGAYEQYF.

This rearrangement joins TRBV4-3 to TRBJ1-2; maybe TRBD1 (5 bases). This CDR3 spans 16 amino acids. Trimming took 0 bases from V and 1 from J, leaving 12 bases between them. Germline V gene sequence: CDR1 LGHNA, CDR2 YSLEER. The CDR3 nucleotides read TGCGCCAGCAGCCAAGATCTAGCGGGGGGTAACTATGGCTACACCTTC. Protein product: CASSQDLAGGNYGYTF.

V gene TRBV21-1 combines with J gene TRBJ2-7; the listed D gene, TRBD2, was not tested against the DNA. TRBV21-1 is a known pseudogene. This CDR3 spans 15 amino acids. For the CDR3, the DNA is TGTGCCAGCAGCAAAGCTAGCGGGAGCTCCTACGAGCAGTACTTC. This gives the protein CASSKASGSSYEQYF.

The chain links TRBV4-1 to TRBJ2-1; D perhaps matches TRBD2 (5 bases). Germline CDR1 reads MGHRA; CDR2 reads YSYEKL. V was clipped by 5 bases and J by 4 bases, with 12 bases between them. The CDR3 length is 14 residues. CDR3 region: CASSAGVRYNEQFF. CDR3 in DNA: TGCGCCAGCAGCGCCGGGGTACGGTACAATGAGCAGTTCTTC.

The sample holds a few counts of this clone. The chain recombines TRBV27 with TRBJ2-2; no clear D. Germline V lookup: CDR1 MNHEY, CDR2 SMNVEV (reference sequence). V lost 3 bases and J lost 2, with 7 bases in between. The CDR3 is 14 residues long. The DNA for the CDR3 is TGTGCCAGCAGTTTCTCGATCAACACCGGGGAGCTGTTTTTT. Protein sequence: CASSFSINTGELFF.

The chain employs TRBV7-3 and TRBJ2-2; D is unresolved. CDR1 and CDR2 (germline): SGHTA, FQGTGA. This CDR3 has 13 residues. The ends were cut back, 1 base at V and 7 bases at J, with 7 bases in the middle. CDR3 in DNA: TGTGCCAGCAGCTTAATATCGGGCGGGGAGCTGTTTTTT. Protein sequence: CASSLISGGELFF.

The V and J genes are TRBV28 and TRBJ2-7, with D possibly TRBD2 on 5 matching bases. The CDR3 runs to 12 residues. Trimming removed 3 bases from V and 6 bases from J, with 9 bases in between. CDR1 is MDHEN and CDR2 is SYDVKM in the germline V gene. The CDR3: CASSFGETEQYF. The CDR3 DNA sequence: TGTGCCAGCAGTTTTGGGGAGACCGAGCAGTACTTC.